In its sample, the clone carrying this TCR beta chain was seen once. Its antigen is still unknown. This record belongs to a study of monozygotic twins with cystic fibrosis. Study-level findings and limits: The repertoire was suggested to be naive-dominated, clonality median roughly 0.0089.

Clones were read by immunoSEQ multiplex PCR, and TCRdb kept only the in-frame ones, dropping some. The sample holds around 30,000 clones, over 80% seen once. The CDR3 is made up of 13 amino acids. The ends lost 8 bases at V and 3 bases at J; junction bases unmatched: 5. Germline V gene lookup returns CDR1 SNHLY and CDR2 FYNNEI. This receptor was taken from a girl aged 2-10 years with cystic fibrosis. The chain has TRBV2 and TRBJ1-2, with 8 nucleotides matching TRBD1. Material for sequencing was blood. The CDR3 coding sequence is TGTGCCAGCCGGACAGGGCTGGACTATGGCTACACCTTC. Protein sequence: CASRTGLDYGYTF. The whole variable domain, filled in from reference TRBV2 and TRBJ1-2, reads EPEVTQTPSHQVTQMGQEVILRCVPISNHLYFYWYRQILGQKVEFLVSFYNNEISEKSEIFDDQFSVERPDGSNFTLKIRSTKLEDSAMYFCASRTGLDYGYTFGSGTRLTVV.